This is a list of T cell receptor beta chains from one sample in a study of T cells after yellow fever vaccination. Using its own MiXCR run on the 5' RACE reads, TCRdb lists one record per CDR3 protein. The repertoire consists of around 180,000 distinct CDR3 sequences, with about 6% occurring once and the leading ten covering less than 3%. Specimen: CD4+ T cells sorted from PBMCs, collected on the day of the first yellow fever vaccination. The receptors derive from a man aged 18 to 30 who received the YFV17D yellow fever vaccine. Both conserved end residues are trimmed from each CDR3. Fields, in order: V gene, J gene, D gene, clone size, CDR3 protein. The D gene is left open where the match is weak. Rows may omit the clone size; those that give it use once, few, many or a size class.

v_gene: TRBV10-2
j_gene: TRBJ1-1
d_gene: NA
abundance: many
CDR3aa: ASSDRRGNTEAF

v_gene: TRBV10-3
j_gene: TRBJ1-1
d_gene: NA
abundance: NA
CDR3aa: AIRRGQQNTEAF

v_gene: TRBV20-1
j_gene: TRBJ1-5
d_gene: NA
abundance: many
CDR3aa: SASQDSNQPQH

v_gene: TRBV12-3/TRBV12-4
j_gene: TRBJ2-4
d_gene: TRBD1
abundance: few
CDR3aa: ASRGGTGEWNIQY

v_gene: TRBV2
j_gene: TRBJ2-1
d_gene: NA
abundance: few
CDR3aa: ASKGDGDEQF

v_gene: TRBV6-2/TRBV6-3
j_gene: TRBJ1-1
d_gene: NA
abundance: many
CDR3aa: ASSYGRTTEAF

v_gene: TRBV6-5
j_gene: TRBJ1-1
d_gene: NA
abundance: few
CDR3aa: ASSYSDSRNTEAF

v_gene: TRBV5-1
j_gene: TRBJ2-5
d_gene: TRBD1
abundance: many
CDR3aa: ASHPGQGLETQY

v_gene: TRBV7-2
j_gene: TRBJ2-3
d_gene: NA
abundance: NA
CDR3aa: ASSLPQTDTQY

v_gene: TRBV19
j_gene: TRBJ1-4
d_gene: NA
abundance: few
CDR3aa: ASTGRLGEKLF

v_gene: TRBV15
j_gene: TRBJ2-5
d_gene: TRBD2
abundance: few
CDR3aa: ATSSGMRGVETQY

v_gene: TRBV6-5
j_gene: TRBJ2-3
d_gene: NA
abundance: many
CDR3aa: ASSYTTGSTDTQY

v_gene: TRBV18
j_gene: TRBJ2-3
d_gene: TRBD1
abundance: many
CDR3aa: ASSRDRARADTQY